Reported below is one T cell receptor beta chain. Germline loops: CDR1 SNHLY, CDR2 FYNNEI. With 6 bases removed from V and 1 base from J, the gap between germline ends came to 12 bases. The CDR3 covers 14 residues. This entry belongs to a study of shared clonotypes between healthy human individuals. The method was immunoSEQ multiplex PCR; TCRdb's version includes in-frame clones alone and lacks a portion of them. The sample has more than 2,000,000 clones, about 92% seen once. Sequenced: naive CD4+ T cells from PBMCs. Described subset: CD45RA+ positively selected. The rearrangement links TRBV2 to TRBJ1-1; weak D call: TRBD1 (6 bases). The clonotype was recovered from a man between 18 and 35 years old in good health. Some clones in this sample may be carry-over from other donors' samples. The CDR3 loop reads CASRFYRENTEAFF. CDR3 sequence (DNA): TGTGCCAGCAGATTCTACAGGGAGAACACTGAAGCTTTCTTT.